What follows is one T cell receptor (beta chain) and its context. TCRdb's copy holds only in-frame clones and misses some; the assay was immunoSEQ multiplex PCR. This table holds approximately 120,000 clones, about 90% found once. This CDR3 has 17 amino acids. The germline V gene has CDR1 MNHEY and CDR2 SMNVEV (reference sequence). With 5 bases removed from V and 0 bases from J, the gap between germline ends came to 17 bases. These data come from a study of T cell responses to AZD1222 COVID-19 vaccine. This TCR came from an adult in good health. The J gene is TRBJ2-1, the V gene TRBV27; tentative D call: TRBD2 (6 bases). This specimen was peripheral blood, taken on day 0 of MenACWY control vaccination. The CDR3 DNA is TGTGCCAGCAGTCTCACTAGCATCGGGCGCTCCTACAATGAGCAGTTCTTC. Its protein is CASSLTSIGRSYNEQFF.